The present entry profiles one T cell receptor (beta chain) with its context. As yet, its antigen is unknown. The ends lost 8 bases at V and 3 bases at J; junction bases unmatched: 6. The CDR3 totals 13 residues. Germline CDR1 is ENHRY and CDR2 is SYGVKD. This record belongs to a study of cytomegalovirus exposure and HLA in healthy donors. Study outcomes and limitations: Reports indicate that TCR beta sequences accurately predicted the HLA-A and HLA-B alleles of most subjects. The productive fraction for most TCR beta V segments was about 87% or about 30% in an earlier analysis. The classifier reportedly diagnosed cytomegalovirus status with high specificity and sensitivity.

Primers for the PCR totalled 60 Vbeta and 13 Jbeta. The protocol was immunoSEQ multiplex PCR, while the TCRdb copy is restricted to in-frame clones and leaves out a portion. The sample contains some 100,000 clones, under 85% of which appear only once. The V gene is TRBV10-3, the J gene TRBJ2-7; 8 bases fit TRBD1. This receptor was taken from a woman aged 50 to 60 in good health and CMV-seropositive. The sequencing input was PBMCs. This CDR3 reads CAISPTGGYEQYF. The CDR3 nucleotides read TGTGCCATCTCCCCCACAGGGGGCTACGAGCAGTACTTC.